Included here is one T cell receptor beta chain sequence, with context. Its antigen is not identified. Time point specified: newly diagnosed, previously untreated cHL patient sample. The authors used newly diagnosed, untreated classical Hodgkin lymphoma PBMCs as comparison. Repertoires were generated with immunoSEQ multiplex PCR, while TCRdb's copy carries only in-frame clones and drops some. The data show 45,000 to 60,000 clones, roughly 93% seen once. Germline CDR1 and CDR2: MNHEY and SVGAGI. The CDR3 is 16 residues long. Trimming left V 2 bases short and J 2 bases short, with 14 bases between. The source of the sample is a study of PD-1 blockade in classical Hodgkin lymphoma. Points from the study as a whole: Healthy donors were reported to have higher baseline TCR diversity than newly diagnosed patients.

Material for sequencing was peripheral blood mononuclear cells (PBMCs). J is TRBJ2-3 and V is TRBV6-5; D remains ambiguous. The clonotype comes from a human donor with classical Hodgkin lymphoma. The CDR3 loop reads CASSYVGGLNTDTQYF. The CDR3, as DNA: TGTGCCAGCAGTTACGTTGGCGGTTTAAACACAGATACGCAGTATTTT.